This T cell receptor beta chain was sequenced in a study of T cell repertoires in cytomegalovirus infection. Looking at the study overall: An indication of both CMV infection and matching HLA type came from public TCR beta signatures. Points from the study as a whole: What dominated the ex vivo response were HLA-C-restricted CMV-specific TCR beta clonotypes.

In this sample, this clonotype turned up a few times. The antigen remains undetermined. This CDR3 has 14 residues. Germline values: CDR1 SGHNT, CDR2 YENEEA. Trimming cost V 3 bases and J 4 bases, with 12 bases left between them. TCRdb analysed the reads with MiXCR anew, one entry per CDR3 protein. The table shows 680,000 or so distinct CDR3 sequences, with about 30% occurring only once. This sequence originates from a human donor in good health (CMV status not recorded). Some clones in this sample may be carry-over from other donors' samples. The sample in question was cultured PBMCs, obtained from culture after CMV antigen stimulation. The chain couples TRBV11-3 to TRBJ1-1; D is unresolved. DNA of the CDR3: TGTGCCAGCAGCTTCCCCCGTTGGAGCACTGAAGCTTTCTTT. Translated: CASSFPRWSTEAFF.